Listed below are T cell receptor beta chains from one sample, sequenced in a study of identical twins. TCRdb passed the 5' RACE reads through MiXCR, listing each CDR3 protein once. The repertoire includes about 340,000 distinct CDR3 sequences, 9% to 15% of them detected once, and about 7% sits in the top ten. In addition, the sample was reused for a study of yellow fever vaccine responses in identical twins.

The sample comprised CD8+ T cells sorted from blood. These receptors were collected from a woman younger than 30 in good health. CDR3s include the opening cysteine and the closing phenylalanine or tryptophan. D genes are given only for firm matches. Size is stated for part of the rows, as once, few or many counts, or as a class when the clone is expanded.

size,J,D,V,CDR3,DNA
NA,TRBJ1-4,TRBD1,TRBV5-1,CASSLRDRGEKLFF,TGCGCCAGCAGCTTAAGGGACAGGGGTGAAAAACTGTTTTTT
NA,TRBJ1-5,NA,TRBV12-3/TRBV12-4,CASRSQKSNQPQHF,TGTGCCAGCAGATCACAAAAAAGCAATCAGCCCCAGCATTTT
few,TRBJ2-7,TRBD2,TRBV12-3/TRBV12-4,CASRAGTSYEQYF,TGTGCCAGCAGAGCCGGGACTAGCTACGAGCAGTACTTC
NA,TRBJ2-3,NA,TRBV6-1,CASRPIIADTQYF,TGTGCCAGCAGACCAATAATCGCAGATACGCAGTATTTT
few,TRBJ2-1,NA,TRBV13,CASLRGSYNEQFF,TGTGCCAGCTTAAGAGGGAGTTACAATGAGCAGTTCTTC
NA,TRBJ2-3,TRBD1,TRBV5-5,CASTMGDRPPNF,TGTGCCAGCACCATGGGGGACAGGCCCCCCAATTTT
NA,TRBJ2-2,NA,TRBV3-1,CASSQERRVSGELFF,TGTGCCAGCAGCCAAGAGCGAAGGGTCTCCGGGGAGCTGTTTTTT
few,TRBJ1-5,NA,TRBV20-1,CSAIDGNNQPQHF,TGCAGTGCTATTGATGGGAACAATCAGCCCCAGCATTTT
many,TRBJ2-7,TRBD1,TRBV5-5,CASSFGTGYEQYF,TGTGCCAGCAGCTTCGGGACAGGCTACGAGCAGTACTTC
NA,TRBJ2-1,NA,TRBV28,CASSHNNEQFF,TGTGCCAGCAGTCATAACAATGAGCAGTTCTTC
few,TRBJ2-1,TRBD1,TRBV6-1,CASSPDRGNEQFF,TGTGCCAGCAGTCCGGACAGGGGAAATGAGCAGTTCTTC
NA,TRBJ1-4,NA,TRBV7-9,CASSLGQFEGEKLFF,TGTGCCAGCAGCTTAGGGCAGTTCGAGGGTGAAAAACTGTTTTTT
NA,TRBJ1-2,NA,TRBV5-6,CASSPGAVPHYGYTF,TGTGCCAGCAGCCCTGGGGCAGTCCCCCACTATGGCTACACCTTC
few,TRBJ1-1,NA,TRBV7-8,CASSLVGTSEAFF,TGTGCCAGCAGCTTAGTCGGGACTTCGGAAGCTTTCTTT
many,TRBJ2-7,NA,TRBV5-6,CASSFLDYEQYF,TGTGCCAGCAGCTTTCTTGACTACGAGCAGTACTTC
few,TRBJ2-5,NA,TRBV2,CASSEGEGLFQETQYF,TGTGCCAGCAGTGAAGGCGAGGGACTGTTCCAAGAGACCCAGTACTTC
NA,TRBJ2-5,NA,TRBV19,CASSIGGGGETQYF,TGTGCCAGTAGTATAGGGGGGGGCGGCGAGACCCAGTACTTC
many,TRBJ2-1,NA,TRBV16,CASSPKGVSPRDEQFF,TGTGCCAGCAGCCCAAAGGGTGTATCCCCTAGGGATGAGCAGTTCTTC
few,TRBJ2-2,NA,TRBV15,CATALDNTGELFF,TGTGCCACCGCGTTGGACAACACCGGGGAGCTGTTTTTT
NA,TRBJ1-2,NA,TRBV4-1,CASSQEQGSVYGYTF,TGCGCCAGCAGCCAAGAACAGGGTTCAGTCTATGGCTACACCTTC
few,TRBJ2-7,NA,TRBV25-1,CASGKGSYYEQYF,TGTGCCAGCGGCAAGGGCAGTTACTACGAGCAGTACTTC
NA,TRBJ1-1,TRBD1,TRBV5-1,CASSRQGRAFF,TGCGCCAGCAGCAGACAGGGTCGCGCTTTCTTT
NA,TRBJ2-3,NA,TRBV7-9,CARSRDDTQYF,TGTGCCAGAAGTCGGGACGATACGCAGTATTTT
many,TRBJ2-1,TRBD2,TRBV4-2,CASSPRAGGGNEQFF,TGTGCCAGCAGCCCTCGGGCGGGGGGAGGGAATGAGCAGTTCTTC
few,TRBJ2-2,NA,TRBV11-3,CASSLFMPRAGELFF,TGTGCCAGCAGCTTATTTATGCCGCGGGCCGGGGAGCTGTTTTTT
NA,TRBJ2-2,NA,TRBV28,CASSYPTLRPVGELFF,TGTGCCAGCAGTTACCCTACCCTGAGGCCGGTCGGGGAGCTGTTTTTT
NA,TRBJ2-1,TRBD2,TRBV7-6,CASSPSAGETYNEQFF,TGTGCCAGCAGCCCTAGTGCGGGAGAAACCTACAATGAGCAGTTCTTC
few,TRBJ2-1,TRBD2,TRBV20-1,CSARDVAGGLFDEQFF,TGCAGTGCTAGAGACGTAGCGGGGGGGCTGTTCGATGAGCAGTTCTTC